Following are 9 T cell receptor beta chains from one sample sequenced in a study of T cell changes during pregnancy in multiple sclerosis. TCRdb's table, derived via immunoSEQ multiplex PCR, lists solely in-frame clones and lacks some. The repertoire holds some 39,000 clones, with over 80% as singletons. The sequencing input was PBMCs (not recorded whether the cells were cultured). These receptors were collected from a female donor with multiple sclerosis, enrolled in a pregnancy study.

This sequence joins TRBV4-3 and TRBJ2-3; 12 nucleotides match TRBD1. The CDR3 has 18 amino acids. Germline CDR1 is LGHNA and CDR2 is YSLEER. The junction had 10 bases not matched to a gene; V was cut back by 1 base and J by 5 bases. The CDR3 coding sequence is TGCGCCAGCAGCCAAGCGGAAGGGACAGGGGGCGAGGAAGATACGCAGTATTTT. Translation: CASSQAEGTGGEEDTQYF.

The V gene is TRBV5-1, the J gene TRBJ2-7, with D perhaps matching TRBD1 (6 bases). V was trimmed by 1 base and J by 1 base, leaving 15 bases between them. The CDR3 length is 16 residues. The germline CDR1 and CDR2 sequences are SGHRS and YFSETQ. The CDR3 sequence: CASSLRARTVSYEQYF. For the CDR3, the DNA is TGCGCCAGCAGCTTGAGGGCCAGGACAGTGTCCTACGAGCAGTACTTC.

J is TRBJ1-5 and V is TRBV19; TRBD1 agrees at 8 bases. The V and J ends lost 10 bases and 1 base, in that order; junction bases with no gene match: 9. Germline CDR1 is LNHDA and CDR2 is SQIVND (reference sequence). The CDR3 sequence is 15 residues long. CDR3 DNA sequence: TGTGCCACTTGTAGACAGGGGACGAGCAATCAGCCCCAGCATTTT. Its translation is CATCRQGTSNQPQHF.

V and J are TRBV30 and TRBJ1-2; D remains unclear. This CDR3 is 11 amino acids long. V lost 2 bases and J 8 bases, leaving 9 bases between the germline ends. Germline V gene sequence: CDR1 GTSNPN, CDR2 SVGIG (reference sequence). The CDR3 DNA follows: TGTGCCTGGAGTAGGCTGGTGGGCTACACCTTC. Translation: CAWSRLVGYTF.

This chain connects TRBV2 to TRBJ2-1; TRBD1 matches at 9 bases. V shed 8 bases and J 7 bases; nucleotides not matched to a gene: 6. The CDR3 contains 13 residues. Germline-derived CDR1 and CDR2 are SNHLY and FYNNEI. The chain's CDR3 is CASGGQGGNEQFF. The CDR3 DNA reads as TGTGCCAGCGGGGGACAGGGTGGAAATGAGCAGTTCTTC.

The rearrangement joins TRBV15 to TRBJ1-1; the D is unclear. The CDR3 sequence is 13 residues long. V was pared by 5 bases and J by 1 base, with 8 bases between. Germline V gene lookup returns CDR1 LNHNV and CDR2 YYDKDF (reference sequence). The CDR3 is CATSVYQNTEAFF. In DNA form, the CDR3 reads TGTGCCACCAGCGTCTATCAGAACACTGAAGCTTTCTTT.

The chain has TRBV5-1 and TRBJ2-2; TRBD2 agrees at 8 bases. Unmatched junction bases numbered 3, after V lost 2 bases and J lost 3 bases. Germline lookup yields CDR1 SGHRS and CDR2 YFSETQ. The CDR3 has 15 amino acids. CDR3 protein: CASSLGAGDTGELFF. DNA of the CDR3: TGCGCCAGCAGCTTAGGAGCGGGAGACACCGGGGAGCTGTTTTTT.

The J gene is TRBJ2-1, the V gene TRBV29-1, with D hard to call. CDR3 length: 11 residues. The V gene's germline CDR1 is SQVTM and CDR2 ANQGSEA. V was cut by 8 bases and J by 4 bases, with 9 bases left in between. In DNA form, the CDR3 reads TGCAGCCTCCGCCGGTACAATGAGCAGTTCTTC. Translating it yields CSLRRYNEQFF.

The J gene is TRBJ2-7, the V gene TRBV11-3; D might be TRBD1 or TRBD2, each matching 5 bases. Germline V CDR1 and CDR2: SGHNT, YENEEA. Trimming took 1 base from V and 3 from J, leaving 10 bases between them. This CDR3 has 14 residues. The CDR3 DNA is TGTGCCAGCAGCTTAGGGGGCCGGGGCTACGAGCAGTACTTC. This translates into CASSLGGRGYEQYF.